A selection of T cell receptor beta chains follows, all from one sample in a study of T cells after yellow fever vaccination. MiXCR, applied by TCRdb to the 5' RACE reads, yields one record per CDR3 protein. The table shows around 100,000 distinct CDR3 sequences, with 6.5% to 9% occurring only once. Here the sequenced sample was CD8+ T cells sorted from PBMCs, taken 45 days after the yellow fever booster vaccination. Receptor source: a young man who received the YFV17D yellow fever vaccine. CDR3s include the opening cysteine and the closing phenylalanine or tryptophan.

j_gene	v_gene	CDR3aa
TRBJ2-7	TRBV13	CASSPGRTYEQYF
TRBJ2-1	TRBV7-8	CASSSAGTSGRLSKNEQFF
TRBJ2-3	TRBV27	CASSLYGGADTQYF
TRBJ1-6	TRBV4-3	CASSQDFWNSPLHF
TRBJ1-6	TRBV7-9	CASSPHTTDSNSPLHF
TRBJ2-1	TRBV19	CASSPTGLAYEQFF
TRBJ1-1	TRBV15	CATSSGQLGNTEAFF
TRBJ2-5	TRBV27	CASSLGVEGAETQYF
TRBJ2-3	TRBV19	CASSIAGGSDTQYF
TRBJ2-7	TRBV13	CASSYGQGPYEQYF
TRBJ2-1	TRBV14	CASSQDLNNEQFF
TRBJ2-1	TRBV3-1	CASSQDTGLDYNEQFF
TRBJ1-1	TRBV6-1	CASRDRVAGTEAFF
TRBJ2-3	TRBV6-2/TRBV6-3	CASSYVGVNTDTQYF